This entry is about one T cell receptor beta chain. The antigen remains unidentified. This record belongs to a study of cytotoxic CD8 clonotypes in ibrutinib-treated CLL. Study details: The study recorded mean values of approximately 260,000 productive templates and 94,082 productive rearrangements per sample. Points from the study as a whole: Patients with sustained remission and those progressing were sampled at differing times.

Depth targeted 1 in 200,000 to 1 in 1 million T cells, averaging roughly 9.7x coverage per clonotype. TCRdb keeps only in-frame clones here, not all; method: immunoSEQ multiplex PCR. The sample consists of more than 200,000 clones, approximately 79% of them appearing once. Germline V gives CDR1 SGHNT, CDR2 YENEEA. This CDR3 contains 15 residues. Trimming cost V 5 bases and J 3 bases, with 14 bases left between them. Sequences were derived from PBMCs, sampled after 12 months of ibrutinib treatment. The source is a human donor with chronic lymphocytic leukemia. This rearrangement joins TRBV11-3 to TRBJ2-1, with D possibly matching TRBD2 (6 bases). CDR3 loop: CASSSGTPRYNEQFF. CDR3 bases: TGTGCCAGCAGCAGTGGGACTCCGCGCTACAATGAGCAGTTCTTC.